This T cell receptor beta chain was captured by sequencing in a study of PD-1 blockade in classical Hodgkin lymphoma (TCRdb year 2020). Looking at the study overall: Nivolumab dosing was 3 mg/kg intravenously every 2 weeks, continuing until either disease progression or unacceptable toxicity. The study used TCR beta sequencing and CyTOF to define a peripheral blood immune signature of response to PD-1 blockade in classical Hodgkin lymphoma. Here is what the overall study found, with its caveats: Lower diversity was observed in patients in whom nivolumab was started less than 1 year after ASCT, and these patients were excluded from later analyses so that confounding by immune reconstitution would be avoided. The study was limited to a single clinical trial cohort, and causes of repertoire differences, possibly disease activity or prior therapy, remained undefined. Baseline TCR diversity was reported to be lower in newly diagnosed patients than in healthy donors and to be lower still in relapsed/refractory patients. A significant rise by C4D1 was seen in CD4+ but not CD8+ TCR diversity (p=0.0027 vs p=0.16), with the rise being most apparent in complete responders (p=0.02). Trial patients achieving complete response had baseline diversity similar to newly diagnosed patients, whereas partial responders and progressors had significantly lower diversity.

The time point tag for this specimen amounts to: cycle 4 day 1 (C4D1), after six to seven weeks of nivolumab. Relapse after autologous stem cell transplantation had occurred in all trial patients, and cohorts A, B and C were distinguished by prior brentuximab vedotin exposure. The trial cohort included around 60 patients with relapsed/refractory classical Hodgkin lymphoma, and each patient had a best overall response of complete response, partial response or progressive disease. In the multi-cohort phase II CheckMate 205 trial, trial patients received single-agent nivolumab. An independent review committee assessed best overall response using the 2007 International Working Group response criteria. Trial PBMCs were collected just before the start of nivolumab (C1D1) and during therapy at cycle 2 day 1 and cycle 4 day 1. After peripheral blood was drawn into 8 mL Vacutainer Cell Preparation Tubes, PBMCs were isolated by centrifugation and then cryopreserved.

Remarks on this clone: Its antigen target is currently unknown. There are no base qualities to consult, and no much larger clone falls within one base.

The CDR3 covers 15 residues, taking in both the cysteine and the phenylalanine. The kept DNA is CDR3 alone, 45 bases in frame from the first base. The germline V end is reduced by 4 bases and the J end by 5 bases; junction bases left unmatched: 9. The germline V gene supplies CDR1 SGHTS and CDR2 YDEGEE. The Qiagen DNeasy kit was used to extract genomic DNA from unsorted PBMCs and from the negatively selected CD4+ and CD8+ fractions. TCR beta CDR3 regions were subjected to amplification by immunoSEQ multiplex PCR with primers that anneal to V and J segments. Amplification bias was minimized using a synthetic immune receptor repertoire, and residual bias was removed computationally after sequencing. The paper's processing steps were these. Repertoire diversity was quantified as the Shannon entropy index using custom Python scripts. Unsorted, CD4+ and CD8+ repertoires were examined separately, except in combined analyses, for which CD4+ and CD8+ sequences were merged in silico. Clonal expansion was defined as a frequency increase of at least 2-fold after treatment compared with C1D1, and clones undetected at baseline were assigned a pseudocount of 0.5. Clones with 0 or 1 copy at C1D1 were defined as singleton clones, while clones with 2 or more copies were defined as non-singleton clones. By matching protein sequences in sorted samples from the same patient, clones expanded in unsorted samples were annotated as CD4+, CD8+ or unknown. Wilcoxon tests on paired samples were used to test diversity changes from C1D1 to C4D1. TCRdb re-hosts the immuneACCESS table, in-frame sequences only. Its copies lack some clones; in the studies checked, an unresolved V gene accounts for under half of them, and the cause for the rest is not known. V and J calls and clone size are those listed in that table; D and trimming were worked out from the DNA. The sample data list 99,000 or so clones, and around nine tenths of these were observed just once. The ten largest clones capture around 20% of the sample.

The rearrangement combines TRBV5-8 with TRBJ1-2, with 9 bases matching TRBD1. The input for sequencing was peripheral blood mononuclear cells (PBMCs), taken before the fourth cycle of nivolumab. The receptor was derived from a human donor with classical Hodgkin lymphoma. This receptor carries the CDR3 CASSRGQGSRYGYTF. The DNA reads TGTGCCAGCAGCCGGGGACAGGGTAGTCGGTATGGCTACACCTTC.